This is a list of T cell receptor beta chains from one sample in a study of blood T cell repertoires in COVID-19. Repertoires were generated with immunoSEQ multiplex PCR, while TCRdb's copy carries only in-frame clones and drops some. This sample yields fewer than 200,000 clones, of which 87% are seen a single time; about an eighth belongs to the top ten. The source material was peripheral blood. The receptors stem from a woman between 65 and 79 years old with COVID-19, enrolled during active disease. Both conserved end residues are part of each CDR3. Fields, in order: J gene, clone size, D gene, V gene, CDR3 protein, CDR3 DNA. A D gene is named only where the DNA matches it firmly. Size is omitted from some rows. Given values are once, few, many or a class for expanded clones.

TRBJ1-2,few,.,TRBV6-1,CASSEATGIYGYTF,TGTGCCAGCAGTGAGGCGACAGGCATCTATGGCTACACCTTC
TRBJ2-7,.,.,TRBV3-1/TRBV3-2,CASSQGRATSYEQYF,TGTGCCAGCAGCCAAGGAAGGGCGACTAGTTACGAGCAGTACTTC
TRBJ1-1,.,TRBD1,TRBV19,CASSNFRTGRTEAFF,TGTGCCAGTAGTAACTTTCGGACAGGGCGGACTGAAGCTTTCTTT
TRBJ2-7,.,.,TRBV28,CASSLPQRTTSSYEQYF,TGTGCCAGCAGCCTCCCTCAGCGGACTACGAGCTCCTACGAGCAGTACTTC
TRBJ2-7,.,.,TRBV4-3,CASSQDGALAYEQYF,TGCGCCAGCAGCCAAGACGGAGCCTTAGCCTACGAGCAGTACTTC
TRBJ1-3,.,.,TRBV6-1,CASSDGLGNTIYF,TGTGCCAGCAGTGACGGACTGGGAAACACCATATATTTT
TRBJ2-3,.,.,TRBV6-2/TRBV6-3,CASSPRFAGGADTQYF,TGTGCCAGCAGTCCCCGATTCGCCGGGGGTGCAGATACGCAGTATTTT
TRBJ1-6,.,.,TRBV19,CASSGQGSYNSPLHF,TGTGCCAGTAGTGGGCAAGGCTCCTATAATTCACCCCTCCACTTT
TRBJ2-1,.,.,TRBV28,CASSLMEYLLAGYNEQFF,TGTGCCAGCAGTTTAATGGAGTATCTTCTGGCCGGATACAATGAGCAGTTCTTC
TRBJ2-5,.,TRBD2,TRBV19,CASSIRLAGEMSETQYF,TGTGCCAGTAGTATTCGGTTGGCGGGAGAGATGAGCGAGACCCAGTACTTC
TRBJ2-1,.,.,TRBV6-1,CASSALPGHSYNEQFF,TGTGCCAGCAGTGCTTTGCCGGGACACTCCTACAATGAGCAGTTCTTC
TRBJ2-7,.,.,TRBV29-1,CSVEDPGDEQYF,TGCAGCGTTGAAGATCCCGGGGACGAGCAGTACTTC
TRBJ1-1,once,TRBD1,TRBV30,CAWRRTGNTEAFF,TGTGCCTGGAGGAGGACAGGGAACACTGAAGCTTTCTTT
TRBJ2-7,.,.,TRBV20-1,CSAGDPGHPTYEQYF,TGCAGTGCTGGTGATCCGGGACACCCCACCTACGAGCAGTACTTC
TRBJ2-5,.,TRBD1,TRBV2,CASRRLYRDRGQETQYF,TGTGCCAGCAGACGCTTATACCGGGACAGGGGGCAAGAGACCCAGTACTTC
TRBJ2-6,.,.,TRBV18,CASSPAISGANVLTF,TGTGCCAGCTCACCCGCGATCTCTGGGGCCAACGTCCTGACTTTC
TRBJ1-2,once,.,TRBV6-5,CASSSIGSGYTF,TGTGCCAGCAGTTCTATCGGGTCTGGCTACACCTTC
TRBJ1-2,.,TRBD1,TRBV23-1,CASSQGSDRDGYTF,TGCGCCAGCAGTCAAGGTTCCGACAGGGATGGCTACACCTTC
TRBJ2-2,.,TRBD2,TRBV28,CASRPSGKNTGELFF,TGTGCCAGCAGACCGAGCGGGAAGAACACCGGGGAGCTGTTTTTT
TRBJ2-3,.,.,TRBV4-1,CASSQLLTASTDTQYF,TGCGCCAGCAGCCAACTCCTGACTGCTAGCACAGATACGCAGTATTTT
TRBJ2-7,.,TRBD2,TRBV20-1,CSASQSASGSYEQYF,TGCAGTGCTAGTCAGTCGGCTAGCGGGAGTTACGAGCAGTACTTC
TRBJ2-1,.,TRBD2,TRBV18,CASSTTSGRGSYNEQFF,TGTGCCAGCTCCACGACTAGCGGGAGAGGATCCTACAATGAGCAGTTCTTC
TRBJ1-5,.,.,TRBV19,CASSIWQGNQPQHF,TGTGCCAGTAGTATATGGCAGGGAAATCAGCCCCAGCATTTT
TRBJ2-2,.,.,TRBV24-1,CATSDRATGELFF,TGTGCCACCAGTGACAGGGCCACCGGGGAGCTGTTTTTT
TRBJ2-7,.,TRBD1,TRBV12-3/TRBV12-4,CASSLNRGYEQYF,TGTGCCAGCAGTCTCAACAGGGGTTACGAGCAGTACTTC
TRBJ2-1,once,.,TRBV6-5,CASSRGPKVHEQFF,TGTGCCAGCAGCCGAGGCCCTAAAGTCCATGAGCAGTTCTTC
TRBJ2-3,.,TRBD2,TRBV7-2,CASSSRPETSLSTDTQYF,TGTGCCAGCAGCTCCAGGCCTGAGACTAGCCTAAGCACAGATACGCAGTATTTT
TRBJ2-3,.,TRBD2,TRBV10-3,CAISESKNYGAGERDTQYF,TGTGCCATCAGTGAGTCGAAAAATTACGGGGCGGGAGAAAGAGATACGCAGTATTTT
TRBJ2-7,.,TRBD2,TRBV24-1,CATSKLGTSGSYEQYF,TGTGCCACCTCCAAGTTGGGGACTAGCGGGAGTTACGAGCAGTACTTC
TRBJ1-6,.,TRBD1,TRBV5-1,CASSLGQGANSPLHF,TGCGCCAGCAGCTTGGGACAGGGGGCTAATTCACCCCTCCACTTT
TRBJ2-3,.,.,TRBV7-9,CASSFVPTSTDTQYF,TGTGCCAGCAGCTTCGTGCCCACAAGCACAGATACGCAGTATTTT
TRBJ2-7,.,TRBD2,TRBV11-2,CASSLVTSGPAYEQYF,TGTGCCAGCAGCTTAGTGACTAGCGGGCCTGCCTACGAGCAGTACTTC
TRBJ1-2,few,.,TRBV4-3,CASSQVGGVLTGYTF,TGCGCCAGCAGCCAAGTGGGAGGGGTATTAACTGGCTACACCTTC
TRBJ1-1,.,TRBD1,TRBV30,CAWSVSGQLKAFF,TGTGCCTGGAGTGTATCGGGACAGTTAAAAGCTTTCTTT
TRBJ1-6,.,.,TRBV6-6,CASSYSTAGENSPLHF,TGTGCCAGCAGTTACTCGACGGCAGGGGAAAATTCACCCCTCCACTTT
TRBJ1-2,.,.,TRBV7-8,CASSLGTDYGYTF,TGTGCCAGCAGCTTGGGCACGGACTATGGCTACACCTTC